This T cell receptor beta chain was found in a study of cytomegalovirus exposure and HLA in healthy donors. The CDR3 loop spans 15 amino acids. Germline CDR1 is SGHAT and CDR2 is FQNNGV. Trimming pared 0 bases from V and 4 bases from J, leaving 10 bases between. PCR used 60 Vbeta primers and 13 Jbeta primers. Original analysis: A later analysis tallied roughly 77 million unique TCR beta chains, around 12 million of them shared. TCRdb's copy holds only in-frame clones and misses some; the assay was immunoSEQ multiplex PCR. That table is the source of V, J and clone size, and D and trimming were worked out from the DNA. The sample has about 100,000 clones, 77% seen once; the top ten hold approximately 4.5%.

The sequencing sample was made of PBMCs. V and J are TRBV11-2 and TRBJ1-5; TRBD1 is a possible D gene (5 bases). The clonotype originates from a male donor in good health and CMV-seronegative. The DNA of the CDR3 is TGTGCCAGCAGCTTAGAGCCAGGGAGGAATCAGCCCCAGCATTTT. Translating gives CASSLEPGRNQPQHF.